There are a few counts of the clone carrying this T cell receptor (beta chain). Its target is not known. CDR3 length equals 14 residues. Germline-derived CDR1 and CDR2 are LNHNV and YYDKDF (reference sequence). The V segment lost 5 bases and the J segment 0 bases; nucleotides outside the gene matches: 3. This sample was included in a study of cytomegalovirus exposure and HLA in healthy donors. General observations from the study: Some highly shared sequence variants likely arose as a pipeline artifact. Later analysis demonstrated an association between a missense DCLRE1C variant and TCR beta V- and J-gene trimming.

The PCR was carried out with 60 Vbeta primers and 13 Jbeta primers. Profiling relied on immunoSEQ multiplex PCR, and the TCRdb table lists in-frame clones only, not all of them. The sample gives 150,000 to 200,000 clones, roughly 80% of which show up once; 6% to 9% is in the top ten. The TCR was taken from a woman aged 25 to 39 in good health and CMV-seropositive. The sample consisted of PBMCs. The chain combines TRBV15 with TRBJ1-2, with 7 nucleotides matching TRBD1. The CDR3 DNA is TGTGCCACCAGCTGGGACAGAACTAACTATGGCTACACCTTC. It encodes CATSWDRTNYGYTF. Supplemented by reference TRBV15 and TRBJ1-2, the full variable domain reads DAMVIQNPRYQVTQFGKPVTLSCSQTLNHNVMYWYQQKSSQAPKLLFHYYDKDFNNEADTPDNFQSRRPNTSFCFLDIRSPGLGDTAMYLCATSWDRTNYGYTFGSGTRLTVV.